This T cell receptor beta chain was recovered during a study of tumor-infiltrating lymphocytes in primary liver carcinoma. Study-level background: Surgeons resected the patients' primary liver carcinomas. Spanning 4.2 to 10 cm, the tumors were T1-T3 N0M0.

With 3 bases clipped from V and 5 bases from J, the junction kept 4 bases outside the gene matches. CDR1 and CDR2 (germline): SGHNT, YYREEE (reference sequence). There are 16 residues in the CDR3. Study conclusions and caveats: Whereas tumor region pairs overlapped more, tumor-adjacent and tumor-blood pairs overlapped less.

Regarding this clonotype: Its antigen is not identified.

Both blood RNA, taken from unsorted whole blood, and germline DNA were extracted. They drew four milliliters of peripheral blood before surgery. Reverse transcription of roughly 480 ng total RNA with a constant-region primer produced TCR beta cDNA. For TCR beta, libraries were produced by three nested multiplex PCR rounds using slightly modified ARM-PCR. PCR rounds one and two used TRBV1-TRBV30 forward primers with a C-beta reverse primer for roughly 10 cycles each. TCRdb fed the multiplex PCR reads into MiXCR, producing one record per CDR3 protein. The sample has more than 150,000 distinct CDR3 sequences; 50% to 75% are singletons.

This clonotype was obtained from a man aged 35-49 years with primary liver carcinoma and hepatitis B virus infection. The chain links TRBV5-4 to TRBJ2-2, with TRBD2 matching over 13 bases. Sequenced sample: peripheral blood. The CDR3: CASSSWTSGRTGELFF. In DNA, the CDR3 is TGTGCCAGCAGCTCCTGGACTAGCGGGAGAACCGGGGAGCTGTTTTTT.